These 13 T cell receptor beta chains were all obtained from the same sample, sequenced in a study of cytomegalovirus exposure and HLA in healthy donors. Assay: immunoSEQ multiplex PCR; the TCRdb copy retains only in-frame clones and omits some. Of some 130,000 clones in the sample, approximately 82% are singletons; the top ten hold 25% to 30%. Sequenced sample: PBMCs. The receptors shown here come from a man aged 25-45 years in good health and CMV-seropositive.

In nucleotides, the CDR3 is TGTGCCAGCAGTCCAGATAGCAATCAGCCCCAGCATTTT. The encoded protein is CASSPDSNQPQHF. The chain employs TRBV6-4 and TRBJ1-5, with unresolved D. The CDR3 totals 13 residues. The germline V and J ends were trimmed by 5 bases and 0 bases, with 5 bases remaining between them. Germline CDR1 and CDR2: MRHNA and SNTAGT.

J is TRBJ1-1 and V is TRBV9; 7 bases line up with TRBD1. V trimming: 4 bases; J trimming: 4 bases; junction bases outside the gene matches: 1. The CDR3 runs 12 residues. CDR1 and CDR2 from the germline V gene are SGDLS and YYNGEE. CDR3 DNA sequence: TGTGCCAGCAGCCGGACAGGCACTGAAGCTTTCTTT. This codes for CASSRTGTEAFF.

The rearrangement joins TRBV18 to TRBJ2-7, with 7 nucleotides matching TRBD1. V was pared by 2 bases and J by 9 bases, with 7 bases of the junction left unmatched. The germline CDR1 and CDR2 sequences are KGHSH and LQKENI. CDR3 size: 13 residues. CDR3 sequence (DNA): TGTGCCAGCTCACCAACAGGGGTTGAAACGCAGTACTTC. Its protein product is CASSPTGVETQYF. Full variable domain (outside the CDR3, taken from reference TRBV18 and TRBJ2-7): NAGVMQNPRHLVRRRGQEARLRCSPMKGHSHVYWYRQLPEEGLKFMVYLQKENIIDESGMPKERFSAEFPKEGPSILRIQQVVRGDSAAYFCASSPTGVETQYFGPGTRLTVT.

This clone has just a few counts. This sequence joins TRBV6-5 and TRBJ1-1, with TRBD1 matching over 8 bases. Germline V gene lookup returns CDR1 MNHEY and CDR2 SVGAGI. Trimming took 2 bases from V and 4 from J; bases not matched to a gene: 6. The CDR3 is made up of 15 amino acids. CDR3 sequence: CASSYRTGYGTEAFF. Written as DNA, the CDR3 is TGTGCCAGCAGTTACAGGACAGGGTACGGCACTGAAGCTTTCTTT.

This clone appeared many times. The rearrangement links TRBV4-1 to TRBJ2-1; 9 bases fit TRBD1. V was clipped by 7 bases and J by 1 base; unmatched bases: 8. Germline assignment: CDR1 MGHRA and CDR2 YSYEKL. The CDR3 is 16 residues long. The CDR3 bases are TGCGCCAGCAAGGACAGGGGAGGTAGGTCCTACAATGAGCAGTTCTTC. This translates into CASKDRGGRSYNEQFF.

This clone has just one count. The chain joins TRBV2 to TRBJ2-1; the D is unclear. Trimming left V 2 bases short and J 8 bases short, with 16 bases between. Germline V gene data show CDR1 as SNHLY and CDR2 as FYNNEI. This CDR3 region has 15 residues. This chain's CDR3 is CASSETGVLDDEQFF. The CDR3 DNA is TGTGCCAGCAGTGAAACCGGAGTCCTGGATGATGAGCAGTTCTTC. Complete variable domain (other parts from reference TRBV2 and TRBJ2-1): EPEVTQTPSHQVTQMGQEVILRCVPISNHLYFYWYRQILGQKVEFLVSFYNNEISEKSEIFDDQFSVERPDGSNFTLKIRSTKLEDSAMYFCASSETGVLDDEQFFGPGTRLTVL.

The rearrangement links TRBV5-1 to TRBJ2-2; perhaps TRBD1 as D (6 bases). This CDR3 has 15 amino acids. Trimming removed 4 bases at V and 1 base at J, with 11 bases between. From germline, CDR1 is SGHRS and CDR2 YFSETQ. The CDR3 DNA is TGCGCCAGCAGCAAGTTACAGGGGAACACCGGGGAGCTGTTTTTT. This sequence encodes CASSKLQGNTGELFF.

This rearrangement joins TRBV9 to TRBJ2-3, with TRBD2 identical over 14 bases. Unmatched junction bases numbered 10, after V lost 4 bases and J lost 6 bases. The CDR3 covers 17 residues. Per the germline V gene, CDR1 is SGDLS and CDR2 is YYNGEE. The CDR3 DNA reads TGTGCCAGCAGCTCCACGACTAGCGGGGGGGCGGGGGATACGCAGTATTTT. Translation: CASSSTTSGGAGDTQYF.

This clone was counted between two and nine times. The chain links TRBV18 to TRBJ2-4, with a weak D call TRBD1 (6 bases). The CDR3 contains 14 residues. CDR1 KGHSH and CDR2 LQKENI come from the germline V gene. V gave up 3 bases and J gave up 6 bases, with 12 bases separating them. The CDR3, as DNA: TGTGCCAGCTCACCGCAGACAGGCGGAAACATTCAGTACTTC. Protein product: CASSPQTGGNIQYF.

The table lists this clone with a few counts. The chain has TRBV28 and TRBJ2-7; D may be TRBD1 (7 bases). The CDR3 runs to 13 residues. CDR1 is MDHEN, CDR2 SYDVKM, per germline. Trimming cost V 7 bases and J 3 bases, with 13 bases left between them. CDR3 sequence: CASKRQGGYEQYF. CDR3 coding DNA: TGTGCCAGCAAGAGACAGGGAGGCTACGAGCAGTACTTC.

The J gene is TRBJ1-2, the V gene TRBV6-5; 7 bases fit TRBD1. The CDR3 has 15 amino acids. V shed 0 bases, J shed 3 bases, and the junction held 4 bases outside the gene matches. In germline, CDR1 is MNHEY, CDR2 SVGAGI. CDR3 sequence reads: CASSYSSQGHYGYTF. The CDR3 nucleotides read TGTGCCAGCAGTTACTCGTCACAGGGGCACTATGGCTACACCTTC.

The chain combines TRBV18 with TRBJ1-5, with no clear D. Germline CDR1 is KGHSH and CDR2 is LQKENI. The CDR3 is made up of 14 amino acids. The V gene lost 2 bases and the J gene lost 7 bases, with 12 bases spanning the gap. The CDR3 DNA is TGTGCCAGCTCACCAGGGAGGGTGGAGCAGCCCCAGCATTTT. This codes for CASSPGRVEQPQHF.

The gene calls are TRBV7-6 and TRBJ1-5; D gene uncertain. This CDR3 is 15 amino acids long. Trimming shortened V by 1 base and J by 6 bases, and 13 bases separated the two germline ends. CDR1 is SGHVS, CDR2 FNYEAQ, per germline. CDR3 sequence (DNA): TGTGCCAGCAGCTTAGAGGAGGGATGGTTTCAGCCCCAGCATTTT. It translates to CASSLEEGWFQPQHF. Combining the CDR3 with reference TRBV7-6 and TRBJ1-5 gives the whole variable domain GAGVSQSPRYKVTKRGQDVALRCDPISGHVSLYWYRQALGQGPEFLTYFNYEAQQDKSGLPNDRFSAERPEGSISTLTIQRTEQRDSAMYRCASSLEEGWFQPQHFGDGTRLSIL.